These 32 T cell receptor beta chains share one sample of origin, sequenced in a study of post-analysis software for immune sequencing data. The study's findings and limits: Several TRBV segments, TRBV5-6, TRBV5-1 and TRBV20-1 among them, were found more frequent in patients than controls.

Unique-molecular-identifier-tagged TCR beta cDNA libraries were used. TCRdb itself ran the PCR reads through MiXCR, one entry per CDR3 protein. There are about 200,000 distinct CDR3 sequences in the sample; 29% occur only once, and less than 4% lies in the top ten. Which antigens these TCRs recognize remains unknown. Sequenced sample: blood. Source of these receptors: a girl under 18 with multiple sclerosis.

This clonotype showed up just once. The rearrangement joins TRBV5-5 to TRBJ1-2, with 8 bases fitting TRBD1. The ends lost 0 bases at V and 5 bases at J; junction bases unmatched: 9. Germline assignment: CDR1 SGHKS and CDR2 YYEKEE (reference sequence). CDR3 length equals 16 residues. CDR3 region: CASSLEVSGGYYGYTF. The CDR3 DNA sequence: TGTGCCAGCAGCTTGGAAGTTTCAGGGGGCTATTATGGCTACACCTTC.

This clonotype turned up a few times. V is TRBV29-1 and J is TRBJ2-7; 8 nucleotides line up with TRBD2. J gave up 5 bases and V 8 bases, and 8 bases lay outside the gene matches. CDR3 length equals 12 residues. Per the germline V gene, CDR1 is SQVTM and CDR2 is ANQGSEA. The CDR3 DNA is TGCAGCATTGGGACTAGGATTGACGAGCAGTACTTC. Its protein is CSIGTRIDEQYF.

This clonotype has just a few counts. The chain uses TRBV28 and TRBJ1-1; 7 bases are a match to TRBD1. The CDR3 is 14 residues long. The germline CDR1 and CDR2 sequences are MDHEN and SYDVKM. The V and J ends lost 3 bases and 2 bases, in that order; junction bases with no gene match: 3. CDR3 loop: CASSFHRGNTEAFF. CDR3 nucleotide sequence: TGTGCCAGCAGTTTCCACAGGGGAAACACTGAAGCTTTCTTT.

CDR3 region: CSAREPNTDTQYF. CDR3 bases: TGCAGTGCTAGAGAACCAAACACAGATACGCAGTATTTT. This sequence joins TRBV20-1 and TRBJ2-3; D is uncertain. CDR3 size: 13 residues. Germline V gene lookup returns CDR1 DFQATT and CDR2 SNEGSKA (reference sequence). V lost 0 bases and J lost 2, with 6 bases in between.

In the case of this clonotype: A read error may explain this, as a much larger clone is one base away. The gene calls are TRBV6-6 and TRBJ2-5; D call uncertain. Judging by the DNA end, TRBJ2-1 fits better; the J call may be wrong. The CDR3 loop spans 14 amino acids. The germline gives CDR1 MNHNY, CDR2 SVGAGI (reference sequence). The CDR3 here is CASSGQVYQETQFF. The DNA for the CDR3 is TGTGCCAGCAGTGGTCAGGTTTACCAAGAGACCCAGTTCTTC.

This clonotype was observed a few times. As DNA, the CDR3 is TGCGCCAGCAGCCTCCCGCGCGGTACCAATGAAAAACTGTTTTTT. It encodes CASSLPRGTNEKLFF. The chain joins TRBV5-1 to TRBJ1-4; D gene uncertain. CDR3 length: 15 residues. V was cut by 4 bases and J by 5 bases, with 15 bases left in between. Germline CDR1 SGHRS, CDR2 YFSETQ.

This chain uses TRBV5-1 with TRBJ1-6; the D gene is possibly TRBD1 (5 bases). The CDR3 is 16 residues long. Per the germline V gene, CDR1 is SGHRS and CDR2 is YFSETQ. The ends were cut back, 0 bases at V and 9 bases at J, with 16 bases in the middle. The chain's CDR3 is CASSLDRPTQGSPLHF. The CDR3 DNA is TGCGCCAGCAGCTTGGACAGGCCCACCCAGGGTTCACCCCTCCACTTT.

This clonotype has just a few counts. This chain joins TRBV6-1 and TRBJ2-1, with D possibly TRBD2 on 5 matching bases. The end of the DNA fits TRBJ2-7 better, so the J call may be wrong. This CDR3 comprises 14 residues. Germline CDR1 and CDR2: MNHNS and SASEGT. CDR3 nucleotides: TGTGCCAGCATGGGCACGGACTTTTACAATGAGCAGTACTTC. Translating it yields CASMGTDFYNEQYF.

This clonotype showed up just once. A read error is possible here, since a much larger clone lies one base away. The gene calls are TRBV3-1 and TRBJ2-5, with D maybe TRBD2 (6 bases). V dropped 3 bases and J dropped 5 bases, with 13 bases sitting between them. CDR3 length equals 14 residues. Per the germline V gene, CDR1 is LGHDT and CDR2 is YNNKEL (reference sequence). CDR3 amino acids: CASSQMAAGETQYF. DNA for the CDR3: TGTGCCAGCAGCCAGATGGCCGCGGGGGAGACCCAGTACTTC.

This clonotype was recorded many times. The chain is built from TRBV5-1 and TRBJ2-7; D may be TRBD2 (5 bases). The CDR3 consists of 15 residues. CDR1 and CDR2 from the germline V gene are SGHRS and YFSETQ. V was clipped by 4 bases and J by 3 bases, with 17 bases between them. CDR3 sequence reads: CASSRGVSDRYEQYF. The CDR3 region has the DNA TGCGCCAGCAGCCGGGGAGTCTCGGACCGCTACGAGCAGTACTTC.

This clonotype was counted only a few times. The rearrangement uses TRBV7-8 and TRBJ2-5; 9 bases line up with TRBD2. The length of the CDR3 is 15 residues. Losses at the gene ends were 5 bases for V and 5 bases for J; bases not matched to a gene: 9. Germline lookup yields CDR1 SGHVS and CDR2 FQNEAQ. This chain's CDR3 is CASSHKGGGAETQYF. The CDR3 coding sequence is TGTGCCAGCAGCCACAAAGGCGGGGGGGCGGAGACCCAGTACTTC.

The rearrangement joins TRBV7-3 to TRBJ2-5, with a possible D match to TRBD1 (7 bases). Trimming cost V 5 bases and J 11 bases, with 18 bases left between them. CDR1 is SGHTA, CDR2 FQGTGA, per germline. The CDR3 has 13 residues. CDR3 nucleotide sequence: TGTGCCAGCAGCAGCGACTGGGACAGCGGGCAGTACTTC. This encodes CASSSDWDSGQYF. Full variable domain (missing parts from reference TRBV7-3 and TRBJ2-5): GAGVSQTPSNKVTEKGKYVELRCDPISGHTALYWYRQSLGQGPEFLIYFQGTGAADDSGLPNDRFFAVRPEGSVSTLKIQRTERGDSAVYLCASSSDWDSGQYFGPGTRLLVL.

The gene calls are TRBV5-5 and TRBJ1-2; TRBD1 is a possible D gene (5 bases). The CDR3 length is 16 residues. Trimming removed 2 bases from V and 4 bases from J, with 18 bases in between. CDR1 and CDR2 (germline): SGHKS, YYEKEE (reference sequence). The CDR3 nucleotides are TGTGCCAGCAGCTTAGCCGGGACCGGGCTCATCTATGGCTACACCTTC. It encodes CASSLAGTGLIYGYTF.

This rearrangement joins TRBV20-1 to TRBJ1-5, with 9 bases fitting TRBD1. The junction had 5 bases not matched to a gene; V was cut back by 4 bases and J by 7 bases. The V gene's germline CDR1 is DFQATT and CDR2 SNEGSKA (reference sequence). The CDR3 sequence is 13 residues long. The CDR3: CSATQGAKQPQHF. The CDR3 coding sequence is TGCAGTGCTACACAGGGGGCGAAACAGCCCCAGCATTTT.

The chain has TRBV6-1 and TRBJ2-4; TRBD1 is a possible D gene (5 bases). The DNA end favors TRBJ2-7, so the J call may be wrong. CDR1 and CDR2 from the germline V gene are MNHNS and SASEGT. This CDR3 spans 14 amino acids. The CDR3 is CASDLRQLSYEQYF. DNA for the CDR3: TGTGCCAGCGACCTTCGACAGCTGTCCTACGAGCAGTACTTC.

This clonotype was detected many times. The gene calls are TRBV3-1 and TRBJ2-1; D is perhaps TRBD1 or TRBD2 (6 bases each). CDR1 is LGHDT, CDR2 YNNKEL, per germline (reference sequence). The CDR3 runs to 14 residues. V was clipped by 0 bases and J by 9 bases, with 12 bases between them. The CDR3 is CASSQDRGRSEQFF. The CDR3 DNA sequence: TGTGCCAGCAGCCAAGATCGGGGGCGAAGTGAGCAGTTCTTC.

Points on this clonotype: A much bigger clone sits one base away, suggesting this may be a read error. The chain combines TRBV20-1 with TRBJ2-1, with a possible D match to TRBD1 (5 bases). The J call is in doubt because the DNA end fits TRBJ2-7 better. This CDR3 comprises 14 residues. Per the germline V gene, CDR1 is DFQATT and CDR2 is SNEGSKA (reference sequence). The DNA of the CDR3 is TGCAGTGCTAGAGGGGGCCCCTCCTACAATGAGCAGTACTTC. Translated: CSARGGPSYNEQYF.

The J gene is TRBJ2-5, the V gene TRBV5-5; 10 bases are a match to TRBD2. Germline lookup yields CDR1 SGHKS and CDR2 YYEKEE (reference sequence). This CDR3 spans 15 amino acids. J gave up 11 bases and V 0 bases, and 10 bases lay outside the gene matches. The CDR3 region has the DNA TGTGCCAGCAGCTTGGACAGCGGGAGGGTCAATGAGCAGTACTTC. Its translation is CASSLDSGRVNEQYF.

The gene calls are TRBV10-3 and TRBJ1-5; D ambiguous. From germline, CDR1 is ENHRY and CDR2 SYGVKD. The CDR3 extends over 14 amino acids. Trimming left V 3 bases short and J 3 bases short, with 9 bases between. The CDR3 here is CAISEGQTNQPQHF. In DNA form, the CDR3 reads TGTGCCATCAGTGAAGGGCAGACCAATCAGCCCCAGCATTTT.

This clonotype came up many times. The V and J genes are TRBV6-6 and TRBJ2-3; D gene uncertain. The CDR3 is made up of 15 amino acids. V was trimmed by 5 bases and J by 1 base, leaving 13 bases between them. From germline, CDR1 is MNHNY and CDR2 SVGAGI (reference sequence). The CDR3 region is CASSQHRGGTDTQYF. CDR3 in DNA: TGTGCCAGCAGTCAGCATCGTGGAGGCACAGATACGCAGTATTTT.

This clonotype was observed many times. The chain joins TRBV6-1 to TRBJ2-6; D is ambiguous. CDR3 size: 16 residues. Germline V gives CDR1 MNHNS, CDR2 SASEGT. Trimming took off 6 bases at V and 0 bases at J, with 12 bases between the two ends. The CDR3 region has the DNA TGTGCCAGCAGAAAGACACCTGGCTCTGGGGCCAACGTCCTGACTTTC. As protein: CASRKTPGSGANVLTF.

This clonotype has just one count. A much larger clone lies a single base off, so this may be a read error. The rearrangement links TRBV5-1 to TRBJ1-2, with D possibly matching TRBD1 (5 bases). The germline V and J ends were trimmed by 0 bases and 5 bases, with 8 bases remaining between them. The CDR3 consists of 13 residues. Germline loops: CDR1 SGHRS, CDR2 YFSETQ. The CDR3: CASSLVGLYGYTF. CDR3 nucleotides: TGCGCCAGCAGCTTGGTGGGGCTGTATGGCTACACCTTC.

In this sample, this clonotype turned up many times. This CDR3 is CASSLQVMNTEAFF. CDR3 sequence (DNA): TGTGCCAGCAGCTTGCAGGTGATGAACACTGAAGCTTTCTTT. The chain uses TRBV5-5 and TRBJ1-1; no clear D. V was clipped by 1 base and J by 0 bases, with 7 bases between them. The CDR3 extends over 14 amino acids. The germline V gene has CDR1 SGHKS and CDR2 YYEKEE (reference sequence). The whole variable domain, filled in from reference TRBV5-5 and TRBJ1-1, reads DAGVTQSPTHLIKTRGQQVTLRCSPISGHKSVSWYQQVLGQGPQFIFQYYEKEERGRGNFPDRFSARQFPNYSSELNVNALLLGDSALYLCASSLQVMNTEAFFGQGTRLTVV.

In nucleotides, the CDR3 is TGTGCCAGCAGTTCCCGGGACAGGAAGAGGAAGCCCCAGCATTTT. This translates into CASSSRDRKRKPQHF. The chain joins TRBV28 to TRBJ1-5, with 8 bases aligning to TRBD1. The trim removed 4 bases at V and 8 bases at J, leaving 10 bases unmatched. CDR1 MDHEN and CDR2 SYDVKM come from the germline V gene. The CDR3 sequence is 15 residues long.

The sample holds many counts of this clonotype. The V and J genes are TRBV28 and TRBJ2-7; no reliable D call. CDR3 size: 12 residues. Germline-derived CDR1 and CDR2 are MDHEN and SYDVKM. The germline V and J ends were trimmed by 5 bases and 0 bases, with 5 bases remaining between them. The CDR3 region is CASSTNSYEQYF. Written as DNA, the CDR3 is TGTGCCAGCAGTACTAACTCCTACGAGCAGTACTTC.

This clonotype was seen a few times. V gene TRBV29-1 combines with J gene TRBJ1-1; D is unclear. Per germline, CDR1 SQVTM and CDR2 ANQGSEA. The CDR3 runs 12 residues. V lost 5 bases, J lost 1 base, and 8 bases lay in between. The CDR3 spells CSVSAKNTEAFF. The DNA for the CDR3 is TGCAGCGTTTCGGCAAAGAACACTGAAGCTTTCTTT.

This clonotype was counted ten times or more. The chain recombines TRBV4-2 with TRBJ2-7; no clear D. Trimming stripped 1 base from V and 2 bases from J, with 18 bases between. The germline V gene has CDR1 LGHNA and CDR2 YNFKEQ. This CDR3 contains 17 residues. The CDR3: CASSQVINRVTPYEQYF. The DNA for the CDR3 is TGTGCCAGCAGCCAAGTAATTAATCGGGTGACGCCCTACGAGCAGTACTTC.

This clonotype showed up just a few times. The chain couples TRBV28 to TRBJ1-5; TRBD1 matches 9 bases. Germline lookup yields CDR1 MDHEN and CDR2 SYDVKM. Trimming at V came to 2 bases and at J to 2 bases, leaving 4 bases not matched to a gene. CDR3 length equals 16 residues. The CDR3 spells CASSLNRGRRNQPQHF. DNA for the CDR3: TGTGCCAGCAGTTTAAACAGGGGGCGACGCAATCAGCCCCAGCATTTT. Filled out from reference TRBV28 and TRBJ1-5, the complete variable domain reads DVKVTQSSRYLVKRTGEKVFLECVQDMDHENMFWYRQDPGLGLRLIYFSYDVKMKEKGDIPEGYSVSREKKERFSLILESASTNQTSMYLCASSLNRGRRNQPQHFGDGTRLSIL.

This clonotype was seen more than once but under ten times. This sequence joins TRBV5-1 and TRBJ2-5; TRBD1 is a possible D gene (6 bases). This CDR3 region has 15 residues. In germline, CDR1 is SGHRS, CDR2 YFSETQ. V was trimmed by 2 bases and J by 8 bases, leaving 19 bases between them. The CDR3 DNA follows: TGCGCCAGCAGCTTAGAAAGGGGGTACGGGGACACCCAGTACTTC. Translation: CASSLERGYGDTQYF.

Regarding this clonotype: A read error may be the cause here, since a much bigger clone is one base away. The gene calls are TRBV20-1 and TRBJ2-1, with no clear D. The CDR3 is 15 amino acids. V dropped 6 bases and J dropped 0 bases, with 15 bases sitting between them. Germline V lookup: CDR1 DFQATT, CDR2 SNEGSKA (reference sequence). The CDR3 DNA is TGCAGTGCCCCCGCCCGACGCAGCTCCTACAATGAGCAGTTCTTC. Translated: CSAPARRSSYNEQFF.

This clonotype was detected many times. The genes are TRBV2 and TRBJ2-7; possibly TRBD2 for D (5 bases). Germline V gene sequence: CDR1 SNHLY, CDR2 FYNNEI. Trimming removed 6 bases from V and 2 bases from J, with 8 bases in between. This CDR3 is built from 12 residues. CDR3 in amino acids: CASRPGTYEQYF. DNA for the CDR3: TGTGCCAGCAGGCCGGGGACCTACGAGCAGTACTTC. Using reference TRBV2 and TRBJ2-7 for the parts outside the CDR3, the full variable domain is EPEVTQTPSHQVTQMGQEVILRCVPISNHLYFYWYRQILGQKVEFLVSFYNNEISEKSEIFDDQFSVERPDGSNFTLKIRSTKLEDSAMYFCASRPGTYEQYFGPGTRLTVT.

V usage is TRBV28 and J usage is TRBJ2-7, with D perhaps given as TRBD1 or TRBD2 (6 bases each). Germline CDR1 MDHEN, CDR2 SYDVKM. The V gene lost 7 bases and the J gene lost 5 bases, with 18 bases spanning the gap. The CDR3 is 14 residues long. CDR3 sequence (DNA): TGTGCCAGCACCCTAAGGAGGGGGATGGACGAGCAGTACGTC. Translating gives CASTLRRGMDEQYV.